What follows are 24 T cell receptor beta chains derived from one specimen sequenced in a study of blood T cell repertoires in COVID-19 (dated by TCRdb to the early 2020s). Library preparation employed the immunoSEQ multiplex PCR assay. In TCRdb, the immuneACCESS table is reduced to in-frame sequences with V and J assigned. These tables do not hold every clone; where another copy was compared, an unresolved V gene accounts for under half, and the others remain unexplained. The sample records about 130,000 clones, around nine tenths of which are singletons. The top ten constitute about 3.5% of the sample. The sequencing sample was made of peripheral blood. These receptors were obtained from a man aged 45 to 65 with active COVID-19.

The rearrangement links TRBV6-6 to TRBJ2-7; D is perhaps TRBD2 (6 bases). Trimming pared 3 bases from V and 2 bases from J, leaving 14 bases between. The germline gives CDR1 MNHNY, CDR2 SVGAGI (reference sequence). This CDR3 contains 15 residues. The CDR3 sequence: CASSYDPSEPYEQYV. The CDR3 DNA reads TGTGCCAGCAGTTATGACCCTAGCGAGCCCTACGAGCAGTACGTC.

Details on this clone: Distinct nucleotide sequences in the sample also encode this CDR3. The chain employs TRBV18 and TRBJ1-5; 9 positions match TRBD1. From germline, CDR1 is KGHSH and CDR2 LQKENI. This CDR3 spans 15 amino acids. J was trimmed by 4 bases and V by 2 bases; bases with no gene match: 3. CDR3 loop: CASSPGTGRNQPQHF. CDR3 DNA sequence: TGTGCCAGCTCACCAGGGACAGGGAGAAATCAGCCCCAGCATTTT.

This chain uses TRBV6-1 with TRBJ1-6, with 12 positions matching TRBD1. The CDR3 loop spans 16 amino acids. CDR1 and CDR2 from the germline V gene are MNHNS and SASEGT. V lost 2 bases and J lost 9; bases outside the gene matches: 5. DNA of the CDR3: TGTGCCAGCAGTGAACCGGGACAGGGGGCGGGTTCACCCCTCCACTTT. Amino acids: CASSEPGQGAGSPLHF.

The chain uses TRBV6-5 and TRBJ2-7; a possible D gene is TRBD1 (5 bases). CDR1 MNHEY and CDR2 SVGAGI come from the germline V gene. V lost 2 bases and J lost 7, with 15 bases in between. The CDR3 is 14 residues long. In nucleotides, the CDR3 is TGTGCCAGCAGTTACCCCCCCCAGGGCTGTGAGCAGTACGTC. Residues: CASSYPPQGCEQYV.

The chain couples TRBV19 to TRBJ1-1; possible D gene TRBD1, 6 bases. This CDR3 is 14 amino acids long. V lost 6 bases to trimming and J lost 1 base, with 12 bases between them. Germline lookup yields CDR1 LNHDA and CDR2 SQIVND (reference sequence). In nucleotides, the CDR3 is TGTGCCAGTAGCAGACAGGTCCGGAACACTGAAGCTTTCTTT. It translates to CASSRQVRNTEAFF. Together with reference TRBV19 and TRBJ1-1, the CDR3 gives the full variable domain: DGGITQSPKYLFRKEGQNVTLSCEQNLNHDAMYWYRQDPGQGLRLIYYSQIVNDFQKGDIAEGYSVSREKKESFPLTVTSAQKNPTAFYLCASSRQVRNTEAFFGQGTRLTVV.

This clone occurred once. The gene calls are TRBV5-6 and TRBJ2-1; 8 nucleotides agree with TRBD2. J was trimmed by 4 bases and V by 4 bases; bases with no gene match: 7. Germline V gene sequence: CDR1 SGHDT, CDR2 YYEEEE. This CDR3 has 15 amino acids. Here the CDR3 reads CASSPTGGSYNEQFF. For the CDR3, the DNA is TGTGCCAGCAGCCCCACGGGAGGGTCTTACAATGAGCAGTTCTTC.

V is TRBV5-4 and J is TRBJ1-1; no reliable D call. Germline-derived CDR1 and CDR2 are SGHNT and YYREEE (reference sequence). Trimming took off 4 bases at V and 4 bases at J, with 8 bases between the two ends. This CDR3 spans 12 amino acids. DNA of the CDR3: TGTGCCAGCAGCATAGATATCACTGAAGCTTTCTTT. Amino acid sequence: CASSIDITEAFF.

The chain links TRBV6-1 to TRBJ2-3, with D possibly being TRBD2 (6 bases). Germline values: CDR1 MNHNS, CDR2 SASEGT. V was shortened by 3 bases and J by 3 bases, with 13 bases between the two germline ends. The CDR3 has 15 amino acids. CDR3 DNA: TGTGCCAGCAGTGACCTTTACGGGGGTACAGATACGCAGTATTTT. Translating it yields CASSDLYGGTDTQYF.

The J gene is TRBJ2-7, the V gene TRBV10-3; D may be TRBD1 (6 bases). V lost 3 bases and J 5 bases, leaving 11 bases between the germline ends. Germline loops: CDR1 ENHRY, CDR2 SYGVKD. The CDR3 spans 13 residues. The CDR3 sequence is CAISERGQDEQYV. The CDR3 nucleotides read TGTGCCATCAGTGAAAGGGGACAAGACGAGCAGTACGTC.

V usage is TRBV19 and J usage is TRBJ1-1; the match to TRBD1 covers 7 bases. CDR1 is LNHDA and CDR2 is SQIVND in the germline V gene (reference sequence). Germline trimming cut 3 bases from V and 7 bases from J; bases unmatched to any gene: 8. The CDR3 spans 14 residues. The CDR3 DNA follows: TGTGCCAGTAGTATCTCCAGGGGGTACGGTGAAGCTTTCTTT. Translated, it gives CASSISRGYGEAFF.

This clone was recorded once. The rearrangement uses TRBV19 and TRBJ1-1; D ambiguous. The germline CDR1 and CDR2 sequences are LNHDA and SQIVND (reference sequence). V shed 3 bases and J shed 2 bases, with 10 bases lying between them. CDR3 size: 14 residues. The CDR3 DNA reads as TGTGCCAGTAGTATGCTTCTGGGCAACACTGAAGCTTTCTTT. Translation gives CASSMLLGNTEAFF.

V gene TRBV25-1 combines with J gene TRBJ2-3, with a tentative D call TRBD2 (6 bases). Trimming took 4 bases from V and 5 from J, leaving 19 bases between them. Germline V lookup: CDR1 MGHDK, CDR2 SYGVNS. The CDR3 is 16 residues long. The CDR3 DNA reads as TGTGCCAGCAGTGCCGACCCGGGCCTAGCGATAGATACGCAGTATTTT. As protein: CASSADPGLAIDTQYF. The full variable domain, its missing parts supplied by reference TRBV25-1 and TRBJ2-3, is EADIYQTPRYLVIGTGKKITLECSQTMGHDKMYWYQQDPGMELHLIHYSYGVNSTEKGDLSSESTVSRIRTEHFPLTLESARPSHTSQYLCASSADPGLAIDTQYFGPGTRLTVL.

The chain links TRBV5-5 to TRBJ1-2; D might be TRBD1 (5 bases). With 0 bases removed from V and 2 bases from J, the gap between germline ends came to 14 bases. The CDR3 has 16 amino acids. Germline CDR1 reads SGHKS; CDR2 reads YYEKEE (reference sequence). CDR3 DNA sequence: TGTGCCAGCAGCTTGGAAGGCGGGCGGGGGAACTATGGCTACACCTTC. Translation: CASSLEGGRGNYGYTF.

This sequence joins TRBV4-1 and TRBJ2-2; 9 bases match TRBD1. Germline lookup yields CDR1 MGHRA and CDR2 YSYEKL. This CDR3 region has 15 residues. Trimming took 4 bases from V and 6 from J; bases not matched to a gene: 6. DNA for the CDR3: TGCGCCAGCAGCCTTCCGGGACAGGGTGCCGGGGAGCTGTTTTTT. Protein product: CASSLPGQGAGELFF.

This clone was seen once. The chain recombines TRBV15 with TRBJ1-2, with TRBD1 as a possible D gene (5 bases). The V and J ends lost 0 bases and 6 bases respectively, with 17 bases between them. The V gene's germline CDR1 is LNHNV and CDR2 YYDKDF (reference sequence). This CDR3 spans 16 amino acids. Written as DNA, the CDR3 is TGTGCCACCAGCAGAGATCTTGATCGGACGGGGGATGGCTACACCTTC. It encodes CATSRDLDRTGDGYTF.

The chain recombines TRBV4-1 with TRBJ2-7; maybe TRBD2 (5 bases). V was cut by 1 base and J by 1 base, with 14 bases left in between. This CDR3 contains 16 residues. Germline V gene sequence: CDR1 MGHRA, CDR2 YSYEKL. DNA for the CDR3: TGCGCCAGCAGCCAAGTTTCTACGGACTTATCCTACGAGCAGTACTTC. Translating it yields CASSQVSTDLSYEQYF.

The chain employs TRBV30 and TRBJ1-5; no firm D call. V was pared by 1 base and J by 6 bases, with 13 bases between. Per germline, CDR1 GTSNPN and CDR2 SVGIG (reference sequence). This CDR3 comprises 14 residues. The CDR3, as DNA: TGTGCCTGGAGTGCTACAAAGCGGAGTCAGCCCCAGCATTTT. Translation: CAWSATKRSQPQHF.

V usage is TRBV24-1 and J usage is TRBJ2-5; 8 bases match TRBD1. Losses at the gene ends were 4 bases for V and 5 bases for J; bases not matched to a gene: 23. Per the germline V gene, CDR1 is KGHDR and CDR2 is SFDVKD. The CDR3 totals 20 residues. The CDR3 protein is CATSDSTWTGRKIKSETQYF. In DNA form, the CDR3 reads TGTGCCACCAGTGACTCTACCTGGACAGGGAGGAAAATCAAAAGTGAGACCCAGTACTTC.

The chain combines TRBV6-5 with TRBJ2-7; D possibly corresponds to TRBD2 (6 bases). Germline CDR1 is MNHEY and CDR2 is SVGAGI. This CDR3 has 15 residues. V lost 5 bases to trimming and J lost 3 bases, with 17 bases between them. The CDR3 nucleotides read TGTGCCAGCAGTCGTCGGGGGAGCCTAGGCTACGAGCAGTACTTC. Translating gives CASSRRGSLGYEQYF.

This CDR3 is CASSYDGNVETQYF. The CDR3 nucleotides read TGTGCCAGCAGCTACGACGGGAACGTGGAGACCCAGTACTTC. The chain recombines TRBV7-9 with TRBJ2-5, with D possibly matching TRBD2 (5 bases). CDR3 size: 14 residues. Trimming removed 4 bases from V and 5 bases from J, with 14 bases in between. Germline V gene data show CDR1 as SEHNR and CDR2 as FQNEAQ (reference sequence).

The rearrangement uses TRBV7-6 and TRBJ2-5; D is perhaps TRBD1 (6 bases). The germline gives CDR1 SGHVS, CDR2 FNYEAQ. The CDR3 runs to 16 residues. With 3 bases removed from V and 4 bases from J, the gap between germline ends came to 18 bases. Written as DNA, the CDR3 is TGTGCCAGCAGCTTGGTTAGCTTTGGGGGCGCAGAGACCCAGTACTTC. It encodes CASSLVSFGGAETQYF.

V is TRBV7-2 and J is TRBJ2-2; 13 bases fit TRBD2. The CDR3 consists of 18 residues. V trimming: 5 bases; J trimming: 4 bases; junction bases outside the gene matches: 10. CDR1 is SGHTA and CDR2 is FQGNSA in the germline V gene. DNA for the CDR3: TGTGCCAGCAGCGACCGGACTAGCGGGAGATCAATCACCGGGGAGCTGTTTTTT. It encodes CASSDRTSGRSITGELFF.

The chain couples TRBV4-1 to TRBJ1-2; D is unclear. The CDR3 sequence is 14 residues long. V lost 0 bases, J lost 0 bases, and 5 bases lay in between. Germline CDR1 reads MGHRA; CDR2 reads YSYEKL. The CDR3 reads CASSQDLSNYGYTF. CDR3 nucleotides: TGCGCCAGCAGCCAAGATCTGTCTAACTATGGCTACACCTTC.

The rearrangement joins TRBV5-1 to TRBJ1-2; D gene uncertain. Germline V gene data show CDR1 as SGHRS and CDR2 as YFSETQ. Trimming took 6 bases from V and 6 from J, leaving 18 bases between them. The CDR3 covers 14 residues. CDR3 DNA sequence: TGCGCCAGCACTACCGGCATCAGCCGGGATGGCTACACCTTC. It specifies CASTTGISRDGYTF.